The rows below give T cell receptor beta chains drawn from one sample of a study of regulatory T cells in long-lasting Graves disease. TCRdb processed the multiplex PCR reads anew with MiXCR; each CDR3 protein has one entry. The data show about 460,000 distinct CDR3 sequences, around a fifth seen once. The sample consisted of peripheral blood mononuclear cells (PBMCs), taken when the disease was refractory, from a patient treated with antithyroid drugs. Receptors were obtained from a female donor with Graves disease. CDR3s include the opening cysteine and the closing phenylalanine or tryptophan. D genes are given only for firm matches. Expanded clones get a size class; other rows say once, few or many, or leave the size out.

cdr3_nt: TGCAGCGTTGCGTCGGCCCGGGGTCCCGGGGAGACCCAGTACTTC
cdr3_aa: CSVASARGPGETQYF
d_call: -
clone_size: many
j_call: TRBJ2-5
v_call: TRBV29-1

cdr3_nt: TGTGCCAGCAGTTCCCGTGGACTAGCTACCAGGGAGCTGTTTTTT
cdr3_aa: CASSSRGLATRELFF
d_call: TRBD2
clone_size: -
j_call: TRBJ2-2
v_call: TRBV6-9

cdr3_nt: TGTGCCAGCAGTGAGGGTGTATCTCTCGGGAAAGCTTTCTTT
cdr3_aa: CASSEGVSLGKAFF
d_call: -
clone_size: -
j_call: TRBJ1-1
v_call: TRBV2

cdr3_nt: TGTGCCAGCAGTTCGAGGACAGGGGTCACCGGGGAGCTGTTTTTT
cdr3_aa: CASSSRTGVTGELFF
d_call: TRBD1
clone_size: many
j_call: TRBJ2-2
v_call: TRBV28

cdr3_nt: TGTGCCAGCAGTAAAAACCGGGACAGGGGACAGAACACTGAAGCTTTCTTT
cdr3_aa: CASSKNRDRGQNTEAFF
d_call: TRBD1
clone_size: many
j_call: TRBJ1-1
v_call: TRBV27

cdr3_nt: TGTGCCAGCAGCTTAGGTGATGTTTATTCCGTGGGGGGGCAGTCTTCCCACGAGCAGTACTTC
cdr3_aa: CASSLGDVYSVGGQSSHEQYF
d_call: -
clone_size: many
j_call: TRBJ2-7
v_call: TRBV7-2

cdr3_nt: TGTGCCAGCAGCTTCCGGGACCTCCCATGGTATGGCTACACCTTC
cdr3_aa: CASSFRDLPWYGYTF
d_call: -
clone_size: many
j_call: TRBJ1-2
v_call: TRBV7-2

cdr3_nt: TGTGCCAGCAGTTTGGGGCAGGCCAAAAACATTCAGTACTTC
cdr3_aa: CASSLGQAKNIQYF
d_call: -
clone_size: many
j_call: TRBJ2-4
v_call: TRBV12-3/TRBV12-4

cdr3_nt: TGCGCCAGCAGCTTGGAAGGGGGCTTCGACGAGCAGTACTTC
cdr3_aa: CASSLEGGFDEQYF
d_call: TRBD1
clone_size: -
j_call: TRBJ2-7
v_call: TRBV5-1

cdr3_nt: TGTGCCAGCAGCTTATTTCAGGGGGCTTCTGGAAACACCATATATTTT
cdr3_aa: CASSLFQGASGNTIYF
d_call: TRBD1
clone_size: -
j_call: TRBJ1-3
v_call: TRBV7-2

cdr3_nt: TGCGCCAGCAGGGACTCCATTAATGAAAAACTGTTTTTT
cdr3_aa: CASRDSINEKLFF
d_call: -
clone_size: -
j_call: TRBJ1-4
v_call: TRBV5-1

cdr3_nt: TGTGCCAGCAGCTCCCCGCGACTAGGCATACTTGAGCAGTACTTC
cdr3_aa: CASSSPRLGILEQYF
d_call: -
clone_size: -
j_call: TRBJ2-7
v_call: TRBV7-9

cdr3_nt: TGCGCCAGCAGCCCCACCGGGACAGGGGATGGCTACACCTTC
cdr3_aa: CASSPTGTGDGYTF
d_call: TRBD1
clone_size: many
j_call: TRBJ1-2
v_call: TRBV5-1

cdr3_nt: TGTGCCAGCCGCGCAGGGTCTAATGAGCAGTTCTTC
cdr3_aa: CASRAGSNEQFF
d_call: -
clone_size: -
j_call: TRBJ2-1
v_call: TRBV6-1

cdr3_nt: TGTGCCAGCAGTGACACAGGGGGCCGGCAGCCCCAGCATTTT
cdr3_aa: CASSDTGGRQPQHF
d_call: TRBD1
clone_size: few
j_call: TRBJ1-5
v_call: TRBV6-2/TRBV6-3

cdr3_nt: TGTGCCAGCAGCTCAAGGACGGAGACCCAGTACTTC
cdr3_aa: CASSSRTETQYF
d_call: -
clone_size: many
j_call: TRBJ2-5
v_call: TRBV6-1

cdr3_nt: TGTGCCAGCAGTCTCCGGACAGGGGGATACTATGGCTACACCTTC
cdr3_aa: CASSLRTGGYYGYTF
d_call: TRBD1
clone_size: many
j_call: TRBJ1-2
v_call: TRBV28

cdr3_nt: TGTGCCACCAGTGATTTGCTGCCAGGGCGGACCGGGGAGCTGTTTTTT
cdr3_aa: CATSDLLPGRTGELFF
d_call: -
clone_size: -
j_call: TRBJ2-2
v_call: TRBV24-1

cdr3_nt: TGTGCCAGCAGCCGGGATCCCGATACCGTTTACTACGAGCAGTACTTC
cdr3_aa: CASSRDPDTVYYEQYF
d_call: -
clone_size: -
j_call: TRBJ2-7
v_call: TRBV6-1

cdr3_nt: TGTGCCAGCAGTGCAAGGGCCCCGGAGAACACTGAAGCTTTCTTT
cdr3_aa: CASSARAPENTEAFF
d_call: -
clone_size: few
j_call: TRBJ1-1
v_call: TRBV7-8